These 17 T cell receptor beta chains were all obtained from the same sample, sequenced in a study of T cell responses to AZD1222 COVID-19 vaccine. Method: immunoSEQ multiplex PCR; TCRdb's copy keeps in-frame clones and lacks some. The data contain roughly 49,000 clones, over 65% of them singletons. Sequenced here: peripheral blood, sampled on day 0 of AZD1222 vaccination. Every receptor here comes from an adult in good health.

The chain combines TRBV29-1 with TRBJ1-2, with D possibly being TRBD1 (5 bases). Germline CDR1 is SQVTM and CDR2 is ANQGSEA. CDR3 length equals 12 residues. This CDR3 reads CQAGGQGDGYTF. CDR3 DNA: TGCCAAGCAGGCGGTCAGGGTGATGGCTACACCTTC.

This chain links TRBV19 with TRBJ2-2; 7 bases line up with TRBD1. From germline, CDR1 is LNHDA and CDR2 SQIVND (reference sequence). V shed 11 bases and J 7 bases; nucleotides not matched to a gene: 13. The length of the CDR3 is 14 residues. The CDR3 region is CAAHGTVLGGELFF. In DNA form, the CDR3 reads TGTGCCGCGCACGGGACAGTCCTTGGCGGGGAGCTGTTTTTT.

This clone was observed once. This rearrangement joins TRBV9 to TRBJ1-1; D ambiguous. The germline V gene has CDR1 SGDLS and CDR2 YYNGEE. This CDR3 is built from 15 residues. Trimming took 3 bases from V and 2 from J, leaving 14 bases between them. DNA of the CDR3: TGTGCCAGCAGCGAATCAATCGGAACCAACACTGAAGCTTTCTTT. Translation: CASSESIGTNTEAFF.

The sample holds a few counts of this clone. This sequence joins TRBV29-1 and TRBJ1-1; no reliable D call. V lost 0 bases and J lost 2, with 10 bases in between. This CDR3 is 14 amino acids long. Germline V gene data show CDR1 as SQVTM and CDR2 as ANQGSEA. Here the CDR3 reads CSVEDPGLNTEAFF. The CDR3 nucleotides read TGCAGCGTTGAAGATCCCGGCCTTAACACTGAAGCTTTCTTT.

The chain couples TRBV7-2 to TRBJ1-6; D not certain. Deletions cut 1 base from V and 7 bases from J, with 11 bases between. The germline V gene has CDR1 SGHTA and CDR2 FQGNSA. The CDR3 length is 15 residues. CDR3 loop: CASSLDATRNSPLHF. Written as DNA, the CDR3 is TGTGCCAGCAGCTTAGACGCCACGAGAAATTCACCCCTCCACTTT.

This chain uses TRBV20-1 with TRBJ1-2; TRBD1 might be the D (5 bases). Germline assignment: CDR1 DFQATT and CDR2 SNEGSKA (reference sequence). Trimming left V 8 bases short and J 6 bases short, with 10 bases between. The CDR3 length is 10 residues. CDR3 residues: CSLRDDGYTF. The CDR3 DNA reads as TGCAGTCTCAGGGACGATGGCTACACCTTC.

The V call is TRBV2, the J call TRBJ2-5, with TRBD1 matching over 8 bases. This CDR3 region has 12 residues. The junction had 1 base not matched to a gene; V was cut back by 5 bases and J by 5 bases. Looked up from germline, CDR1 is SNHLY and CDR2 is FYNNEI. The CDR3 sequence: CASSNRGETQYF. The CDR3, as DNA: TGTGCCAGCAGTAACAGGGGGGAGACCCAGTACTTC. Full variable domain (remainder filled in from reference TRBV2 and TRBJ2-5): EPEVTQTPSHQVTQMGQEVILRCVPISNHLYFYWYRQILGQKVEFLVSFYNNEISEKSEIFDDQFSVERPDGSNFTLKIRSTKLEDSAMYFCASSNRGETQYFGPGTRLLVL.

A few counts support this clone. The gene calls are TRBV4-1 and TRBJ1-4; TRBD1 is a possible D gene (6 bases). This CDR3 has 15 residues. The V and J ends lost 4 bases and 4 bases respectively, with 13 bases between them. Germline-derived CDR1 and CDR2 are MGHRA and YSYEKL. The CDR3 DNA is TGCGCCAGCAGCCCGGGGGGCTCGAATAATGAAAAACTGTTTTTT. It yields the protein CASSPGGSNNEKLFF.

The chain couples TRBV6-5 to TRBJ1-2, with D maybe TRBD1 (6 bases). Germline CDR1 reads MNHEY; CDR2 reads SVGAGI. The length of the CDR3 is 15 residues. The V end was cut by 0 bases, the J end by 7 bases, with 15 bases between. The DNA for the CDR3 is TGTGCCAGCAGTTACTCCAGACAGGCTTATGCTGGCTACACCTTC. This sequence encodes CASSYSRQAYAGYTF.

V is TRBV7-8 and J is TRBJ1-5; 9 bases are a match to TRBD1. Looked up from germline, CDR1 is SGHVS and CDR2 is FQNEAQ. Losses at the gene ends were 1 base for V and 2 bases for J; bases not matched to a gene: 9. The CDR3 spans 18 residues. CDR3 amino acids: CASSLGSVGQGGNQPQHF. In DNA form, the CDR3 reads TGTGCCAGCAGCTTAGGAAGTGTGGGACAGGGCGGCAATCAGCCCCAGCATTTT.

This clone was counted only a few times. The CDR3 here is CASRPGTGRREPEAFF. Here the CDR3 DNA reads TGTGCCAGTAGACCCGGGACAGGAAGGAGGGAACCTGAAGCTTTCTTT. The rearrangement links TRBV19 to TRBJ1-1; 8 bases match TRBD1. The trim removed 6 bases at V and 6 bases at J, leaving 15 bases unmatched. From germline, CDR1 is LNHDA and CDR2 SQIVND (reference sequence). CDR3 size: 16 residues.

This sequence joins TRBV7-2 and TRBJ1-2, with D possibly being TRBD1 (5 bases). The length of the CDR3 is 14 residues. Germline V CDR1 and CDR2: SGHTA, FQGNSA. V gave up 5 bases and J gave up 5 bases, with 15 bases separating them. Here the CDR3 reads CASSRSPGSYGYTF. In DNA, the CDR3 is TGTGCCAGCAGCCGCTCGCCAGGGAGTTATGGCTACACCTTC.

V usage is TRBV7-2 and J usage is TRBJ2-2; 9 bases line up with TRBD2. The CDR3 contains 16 residues. V was pared by 3 bases and J by 0 bases, with 2 bases of the junction left unmatched. The germline V gene has CDR1 SGHTA and CDR2 FQGNSA. CDR3 amino acids: CASSFVAGANTGELFF. CDR3 DNA sequence: TGTGCCAGCAGCTTCGTAGCGGGGGCGAACACCGGGGAGCTGTTTTTT. Combining the CDR3 with reference TRBV7-2 and TRBJ2-2 gives the whole variable domain GAGVSQSPSNKVTEKGKDVELRCDPISGHTALYWYRQSLGQGLEFLIYFQGNSAPDKSGLPSDRFSAERTGGSVSTLTIQRTQQEDSAVYLCASSFVAGANTGELFFGEGSRLTVL.

The V and J genes are TRBV19 and TRBJ1-5; D is uncertain. V was pared by 7 bases and J by 0 bases, with 10 bases between. The CDR3 runs to 14 residues. Germline CDR1 reads LNHDA; CDR2 reads SQIVND (reference sequence). In nucleotides, the CDR3 is TGTGCCAGTATGACCCGTTATAGCAATCAGCCCCAGCATTTT. This encodes CASMTRYSNQPQHF.

The chain employs TRBV19 and TRBJ2-2; the match to TRBD1 covers 7 bases. The CDR3 has 15 amino acids. Per germline, CDR1 LNHDA and CDR2 SQIVND (reference sequence). J lost 9 bases, V lost 3 bases, and 10 bases had no gene match. The CDR3 is CASSIPGGGFRELFF. The CDR3 nucleotides read TGTGCCAGTAGTATCCCAGGGGGTGGTTTCCGGGAGCTGTTTTTT.

The chain links TRBV2 to TRBJ2-1; TRBD2 agrees at 13 bases. Germline V gene lookup returns CDR1 SNHLY and CDR2 FYNNEI. V was clipped by 2 bases and J by 7 bases; unmatched bases: 5. CDR3 length: 16 residues. DNA of the CDR3: TGTGCCAGCAGTGAACTTAGGACTAGCGGGAGTAATGAGCAGTTCTTC. Translated: CASSELRTSGSNEQFF.

The chain joins TRBV5-1 to TRBJ1-1; 12 bases agree with TRBD1. Looked up from germline, CDR1 is SGHRS and CDR2 is YFSETQ. This CDR3 has 16 residues. Trimming took 4 bases from V and 4 from J; bases not matched to a gene: 8. The CDR3 nucleotides read TGCGCCAGCAGCGCGGGGACAGGGGGCTGGAGCACTGAAGCTTTCTTT. This sequence encodes CASSAGTGGWSTEAFF.